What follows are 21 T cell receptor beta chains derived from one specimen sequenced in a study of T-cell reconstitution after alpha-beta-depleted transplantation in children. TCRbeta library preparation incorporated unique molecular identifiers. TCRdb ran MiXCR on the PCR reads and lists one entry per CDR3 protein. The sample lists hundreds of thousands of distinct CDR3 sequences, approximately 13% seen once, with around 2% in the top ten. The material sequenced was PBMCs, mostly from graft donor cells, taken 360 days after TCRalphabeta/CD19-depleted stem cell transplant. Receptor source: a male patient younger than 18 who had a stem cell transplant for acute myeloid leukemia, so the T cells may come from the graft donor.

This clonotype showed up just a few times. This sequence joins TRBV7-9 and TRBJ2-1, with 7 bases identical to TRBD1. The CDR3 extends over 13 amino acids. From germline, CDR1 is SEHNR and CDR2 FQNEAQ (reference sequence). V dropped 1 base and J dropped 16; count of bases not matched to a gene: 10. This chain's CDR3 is CASSLVGRDRLFF. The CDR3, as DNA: TGTGCCAGCAGCTTAGTGGGAAGGGACAGACTATTCTTC.

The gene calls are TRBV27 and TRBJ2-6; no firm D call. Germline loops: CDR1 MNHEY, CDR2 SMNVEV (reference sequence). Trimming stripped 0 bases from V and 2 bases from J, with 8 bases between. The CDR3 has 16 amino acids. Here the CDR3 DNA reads TGTGCCAGCAGTTTATCAACTGGGCCTGGGGCCAACGTCCTGACTTTC. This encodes CASSLSTGPGANVLTF.

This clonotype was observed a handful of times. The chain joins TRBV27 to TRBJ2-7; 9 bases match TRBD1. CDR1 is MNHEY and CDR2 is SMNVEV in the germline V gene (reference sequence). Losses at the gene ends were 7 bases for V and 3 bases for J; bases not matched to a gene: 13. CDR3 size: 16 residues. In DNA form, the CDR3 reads TGTGCCAGCAAACATTCCGGGACAGGGTTTATCTACGAGCAGTACTTC. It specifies CASKHSGTGFIYEQYF.

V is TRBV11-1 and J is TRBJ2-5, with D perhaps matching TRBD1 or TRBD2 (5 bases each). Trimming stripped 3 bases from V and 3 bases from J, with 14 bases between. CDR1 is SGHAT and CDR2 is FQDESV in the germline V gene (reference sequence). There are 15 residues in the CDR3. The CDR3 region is CASSFGHPGEETQYF. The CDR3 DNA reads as TGTGCCAGCAGCTTTGGACACCCCGGGGAAGAGACCCAGTACTTC. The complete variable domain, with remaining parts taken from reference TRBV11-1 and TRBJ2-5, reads EAEVAQSPRYKITEKSQAVAFWCDPISGHATLYWYRQILGQGPELLVQFQDESVVDDSQLPKDRFSAERLKGVDSTLKIQPAELGDSAMYLCASSFGHPGEETQYFGPGTRLLVL.

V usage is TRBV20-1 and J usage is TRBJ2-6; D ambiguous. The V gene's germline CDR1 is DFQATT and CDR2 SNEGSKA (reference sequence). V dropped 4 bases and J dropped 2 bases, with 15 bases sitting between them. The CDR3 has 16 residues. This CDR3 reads CSAIDWRKAGANVLTF. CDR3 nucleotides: TGCAGTGCTATTGACTGGAGAAAAGCTGGGGCCAACGTCCTGACTTTC.

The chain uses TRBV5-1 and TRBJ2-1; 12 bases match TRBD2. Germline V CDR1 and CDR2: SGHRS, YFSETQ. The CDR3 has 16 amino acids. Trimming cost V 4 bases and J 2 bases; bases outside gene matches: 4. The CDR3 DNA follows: TGCGCCAGCAGCAGATGGACTAGCGGGACCTACAATGAGCAGTTCTTC. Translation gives CASSRWTSGTYNEQFF.

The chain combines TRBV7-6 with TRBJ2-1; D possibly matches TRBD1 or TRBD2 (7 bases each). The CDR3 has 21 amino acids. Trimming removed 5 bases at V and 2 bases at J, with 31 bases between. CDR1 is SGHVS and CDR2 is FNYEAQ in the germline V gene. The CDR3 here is CASSHPRGGTAIPSAYNEQFF. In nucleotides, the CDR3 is TGTGCCAGCAGCCACCCCCGGGGAGGGACAGCCATACCCAGCGCCTACAATGAGCAGTTCTTC.

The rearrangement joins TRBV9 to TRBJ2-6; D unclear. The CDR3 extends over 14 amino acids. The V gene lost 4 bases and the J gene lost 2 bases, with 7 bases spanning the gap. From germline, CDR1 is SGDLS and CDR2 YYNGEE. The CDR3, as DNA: TGTGCCAGCAGCCCCATACCTGGGGCCAACGTCCTGACTTTC. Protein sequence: CASSPIPGANVLTF.

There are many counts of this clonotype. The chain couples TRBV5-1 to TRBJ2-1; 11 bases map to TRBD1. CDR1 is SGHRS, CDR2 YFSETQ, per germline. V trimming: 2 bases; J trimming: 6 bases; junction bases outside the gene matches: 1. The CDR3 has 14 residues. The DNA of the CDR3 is TGCGCCAGCAGCTTCGGGACAGGGGGCAATGAGCAGTTCTTC. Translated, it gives CASSFGTGGNEQFF.

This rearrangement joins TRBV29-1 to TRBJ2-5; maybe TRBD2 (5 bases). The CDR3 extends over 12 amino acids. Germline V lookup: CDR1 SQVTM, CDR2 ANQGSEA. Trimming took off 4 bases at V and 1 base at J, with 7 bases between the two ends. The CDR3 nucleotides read TGCAGCGTTGCAGAGGGCCAAGAGACCCAGTACTTC. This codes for CSVAEGQETQYF.

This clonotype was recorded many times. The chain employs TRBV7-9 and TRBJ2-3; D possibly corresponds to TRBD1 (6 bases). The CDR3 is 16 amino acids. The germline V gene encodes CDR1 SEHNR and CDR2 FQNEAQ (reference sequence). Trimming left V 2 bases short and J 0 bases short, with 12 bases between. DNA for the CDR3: TGTGCCAGCAGCTTATGGGCAGGGGCAAGCACAGATACGCAGTATTTT. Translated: CASSLWAGASTDTQYF.

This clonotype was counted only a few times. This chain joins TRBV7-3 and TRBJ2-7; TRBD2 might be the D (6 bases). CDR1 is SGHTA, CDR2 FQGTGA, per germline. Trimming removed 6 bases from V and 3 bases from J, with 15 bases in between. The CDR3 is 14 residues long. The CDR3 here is CASSPSVLGYEQYF. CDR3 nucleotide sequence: TGTGCCAGCAGTCCTAGCGTATTAGGCTACGAGCAGTACTTC.

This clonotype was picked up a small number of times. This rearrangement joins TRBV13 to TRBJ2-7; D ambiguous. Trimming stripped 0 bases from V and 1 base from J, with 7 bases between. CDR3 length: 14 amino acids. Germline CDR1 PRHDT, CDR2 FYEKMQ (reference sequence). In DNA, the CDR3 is TGTGCCAGCAGCTTAGGACAGAAGTCCTACGAGCAGTACTTC. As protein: CASSLGQKSYEQYF.

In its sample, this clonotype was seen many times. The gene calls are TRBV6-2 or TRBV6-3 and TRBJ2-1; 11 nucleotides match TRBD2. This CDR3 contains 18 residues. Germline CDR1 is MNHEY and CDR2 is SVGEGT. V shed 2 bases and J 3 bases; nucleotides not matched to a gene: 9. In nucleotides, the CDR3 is TGTGCCAGCAGTTACGAAATAGGTAGCGGGAGGGTCTACAATGAGCAGTTCTTC. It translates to CASSYEIGSGRVYNEQFF.

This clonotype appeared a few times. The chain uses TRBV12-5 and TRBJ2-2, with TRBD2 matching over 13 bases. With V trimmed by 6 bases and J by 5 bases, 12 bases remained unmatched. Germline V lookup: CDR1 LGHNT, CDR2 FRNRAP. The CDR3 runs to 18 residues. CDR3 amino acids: CASGSILAGGPRTGELFF. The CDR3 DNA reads TGTGCTAGTGGCTCAATACTAGCGGGAGGGCCTCGGACCGGGGAGCTGTTTTTT.

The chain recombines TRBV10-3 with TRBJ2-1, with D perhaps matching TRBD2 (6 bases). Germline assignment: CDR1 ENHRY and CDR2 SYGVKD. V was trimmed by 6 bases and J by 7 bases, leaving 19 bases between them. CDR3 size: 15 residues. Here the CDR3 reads CAISPGTLGLNEQFF. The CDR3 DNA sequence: TGTGCCATCAGCCCCGGGACTCTCGGCCTTAATGAGCAGTTCTTC.

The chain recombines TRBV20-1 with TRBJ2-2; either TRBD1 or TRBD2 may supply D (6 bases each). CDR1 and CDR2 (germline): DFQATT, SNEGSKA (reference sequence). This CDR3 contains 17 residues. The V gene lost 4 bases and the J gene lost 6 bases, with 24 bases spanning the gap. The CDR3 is CSAKGGLSGLRAGELFF. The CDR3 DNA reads TGCAGTGCTAAGGGGGGCTTGAGTGGGTTGAGGGCCGGGGAGCTGTTTTTT.

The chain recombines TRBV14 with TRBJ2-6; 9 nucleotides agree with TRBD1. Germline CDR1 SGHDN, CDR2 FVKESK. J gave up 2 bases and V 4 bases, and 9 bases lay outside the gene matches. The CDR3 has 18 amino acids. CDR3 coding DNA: TGTGCCAGCAGCCTGGGACAGGGAGCCTCGCCTGGGGCCAACGTCCTGACTTTC. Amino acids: CASSLGQGASPGANVLTF.

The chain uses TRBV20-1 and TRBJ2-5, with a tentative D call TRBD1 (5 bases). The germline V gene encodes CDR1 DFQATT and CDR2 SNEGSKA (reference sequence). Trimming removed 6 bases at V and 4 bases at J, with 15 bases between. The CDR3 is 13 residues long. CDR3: CSAPQGRGETQYF. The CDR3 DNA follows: TGCAGTGCGCCGCAGGGTCGAGGAGAGACCCAGTACTTC.

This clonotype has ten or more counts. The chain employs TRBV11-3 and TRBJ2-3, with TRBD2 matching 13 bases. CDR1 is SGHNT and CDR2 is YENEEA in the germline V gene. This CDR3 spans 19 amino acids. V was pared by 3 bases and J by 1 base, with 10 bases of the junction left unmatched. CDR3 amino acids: CASSFSGTSGRAGTDTQYF. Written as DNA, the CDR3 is TGTGCCAGCAGCTTCTCCGGTACTAGCGGGAGGGCCGGCACAGATACGCAGTATTTT. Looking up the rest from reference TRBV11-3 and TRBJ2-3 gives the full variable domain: EAGVVQSPRYKIIEKKQPVAFWCNPISGHNTLYWYLQNLGQGPELLIRYENEEAVDDSQLPKDRFSAERLKGVDSTLKIQPAELGDSAVYLCASSFSGTSGRAGTDTQYFGPGTRLTVL.

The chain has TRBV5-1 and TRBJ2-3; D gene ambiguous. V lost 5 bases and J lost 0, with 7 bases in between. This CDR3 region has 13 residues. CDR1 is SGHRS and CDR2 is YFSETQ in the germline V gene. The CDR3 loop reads CASSQSSTDTQYF. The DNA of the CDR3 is TGCGCCAGCAGTCAGTCTAGCACAGATACGCAGTATTTT.